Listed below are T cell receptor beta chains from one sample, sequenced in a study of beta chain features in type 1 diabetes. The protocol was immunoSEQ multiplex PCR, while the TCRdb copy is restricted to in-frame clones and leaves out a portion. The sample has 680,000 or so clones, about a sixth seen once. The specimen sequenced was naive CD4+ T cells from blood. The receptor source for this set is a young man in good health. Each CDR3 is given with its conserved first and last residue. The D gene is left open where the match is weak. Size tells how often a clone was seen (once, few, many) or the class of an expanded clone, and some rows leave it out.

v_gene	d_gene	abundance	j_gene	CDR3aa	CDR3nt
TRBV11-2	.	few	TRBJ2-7	CASSSVGGGFRYEQYF	TGTGCCAGCAGCTCCGTAGGGGGAGGGTTTCGCTACGAGCAGTACTTC
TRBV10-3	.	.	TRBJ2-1	CAISEGLAPNEQFF	TGTGCCATCAGTGAGGGACTGGCCCCCAATGAGCAGTTCTTC
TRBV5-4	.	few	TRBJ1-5	CASSLRGQPQHF	TGTGCCAGCAGCTTGCGGGGGCAGCCCCAGCATTTT
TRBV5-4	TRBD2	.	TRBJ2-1	CASSSGLAVSYNEQFF	TGTGCCAGCAGCTCGGGACTAGCGGTTTCCTACAATGAGCAGTTCTTC
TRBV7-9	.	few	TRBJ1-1	CASSLEGPVRVPMGEAFF	TGTGCCAGCAGCTTAGAAGGTCCAGTGCGGGTGCCGATGGGTGAAGCTTTCTTT
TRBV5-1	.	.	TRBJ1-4	CASSLAPAGTATNEKLFF	TGCGCCAGCAGCTTGGCCCCGGCAGGAACCGCAACTAATGAAAAACTGTTTTTT
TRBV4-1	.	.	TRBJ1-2	CASRSGGNYGYTF	TGCGCCAGCAGAAGTGGGGGAAACTATGGCTACACCTTC
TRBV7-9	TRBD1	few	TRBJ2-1	CASSPLRDRGSAQFF	TGTGCCAGCAGCCCACTGCGGGACAGGGGTTCCGCGCAGTTCTTC
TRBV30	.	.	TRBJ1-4	CAWAGQGNRGKLFF	TGTGCCTGGGCGGGCCAGGGTAACAGAGGAAAACTGTTTTTT
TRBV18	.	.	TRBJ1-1	CASSPGIGTEAFF	TGTGCCAGCTCCCCCGGCATCGGCACTGAAGCTTTCTTT
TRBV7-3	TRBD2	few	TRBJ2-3	CASSSLAGTDTQYF	TGTGCCAGCAGCTCCCTAGCGGGTACAGATACGCAGTATTTT
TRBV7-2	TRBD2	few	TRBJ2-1	CASSLALAGGPGEQFF	TGTGCCAGCAGCTTAGCCCTAGCGGGAGGGCCGGGTGAGCAGTTCTTC